This T cell receptor beta chain was found in a study of cytomegalovirus exposure and HLA in healthy donors. Broader study findings: Researchers catalogued about 150 TCR beta chains as cytomegalovirus-associated. Three CMV-associated chains proved CMV antigen-specific in vitro. Most CMV-associated TCR beta chains appeared HLA-restricted in a later analysis. Most TCR beta V segments were productive about 90% or about 30% of the time in an earlier analysis.

CDR3 length equals 13 residues. With 6 bases removed from V and 7 bases from J, the gap between germline ends came to 16 bases. The germline V gene has CDR1 LGHNA and CDR2 YNFKEQ. For this clone: Its antigen is currently unknown.

The PCR made use of 60 Vbeta and 13 Jbeta primers. The repertoire was sequenced with immunoSEQ multiplex PCR; TCRdb's copy has only in-frame clones and lacks some. The sample contains more than 85,000 clones, more than 70% of which appear only once. This clonotype originated in a male donor in good health and CMV-seropositive. J is TRBJ2-7 and V is TRBV4-2; D may be TRBD1 (8 bases). The sequencing input was PBMCs. CDR3 amino acids: CASSQTGGVEQYF. The CDR3, as DNA: TGTGCCAGCAGTCAAACAGGGGGGGTAGAGCAGTACTTC.